This T cell receptor (beta chain) was captured in a study of beta chain features in type 1 diabetes. Study-level findings and limits: Among patients with Type 1 diabetes, TCRB CDR3s were moderately but significantly shorter in every one of the four CD4+ subsets. Among type 1 diabetes patients, VDJ junctions had fewer insertions and more deletions. The naive, central memory and Treg TCRB repertoires showed an apparent similarity that was greater among patients than among healthy donors.

V lost 2 bases and J lost 8; bases outside the gene matches: 11. Germline V gene lookup returns CDR1 MGHDK and CDR2 SYGVNS. This CDR3 spans 17 amino acids. Remarks on this clone: The antigen remains unidentified.

What was sequenced were expressed TCRB transcripts, since all of the isolated RNA had been reverse transcribed. The assay was immunoSEQ multiplex PCR, and TCRdb's table has in-frame clones only and misses some. The table lists some 400,000 clones, approximately 16% of them singletons. The J gene is TRBJ2-1, the V gene TRBV25-1, with 11 bases lining up with TRBD2. Sequencing was done on a sample of naive CD4+ T cells from blood. This TCR was sampled from a young woman in good health. The CDR3 here is CASSEALLAGVQYEQFF. The DNA for the CDR3 is TGTGCCAGCAGTGAAGCCCTACTAGCGGGAGTTCAGTATGAGCAGTTCTTC.